Listed here are 4 T cell receptor beta chains from one sample, sequenced in a study of shared clonotypes between healthy human individuals. Data came from immunoSEQ multiplex PCR; TCRdb stores just in-frame clones and leaves some out. The sample lists around 1.5 million clones; 95% to 99% were seen once. The sequencing input was naive CD4+ T cells sorted from blood. Subset here: CD45RA+ positively selected. The receptors originated from a man under 40 in good health.

Remarks on this clone: The same CDR3 can be traced to other DNA sequences in this sample. V is TRBV5-4 and J is TRBJ2-2; D is perhaps TRBD1 or TRBD2 (6 bases each). Trimming shortened V by 7 bases and J by 4 bases, and 11 bases separated the two germline ends. Germline loops: CDR1 SGHNT, CDR2 YYREEE (reference sequence). The CDR3 covers 13 residues. CDR3 nucleotide sequence: TGTGCCAGCCGGAGGGGGTCCACCGGGGAGCTGTTTTTT. Protein product: CASRRGSTGELFF.

The rearrangement links TRBV4-1 to TRBJ1-5, with 7 nucleotides matching TRBD1. This CDR3 is built from 16 residues. The V segment lost 0 bases and the J segment 7 bases; nucleotides outside the gene matches: 9. Germline-derived CDR1 and CDR2 are MGHRA and YSYEKL. The CDR3 region has the DNA TGCGCCAGCAGCCAAGAGGGAGGGGGCTTAGGGCAGCCCCAGCATTTT. The encoded protein is CASSQEGGGLGQPQHF.

The chain couples TRBV5-5 to TRBJ2-1; D is perhaps TRBD1 or TRBD2 (6 bases each). The germline V and J ends were trimmed by 5 bases and 15 bases, with 21 bases remaining between them. The CDR3 consists of 13 residues. Germline CDR1 is SGHKS and CDR2 is YYEKEE (reference sequence). CDR3 sequence reads: CASSLRGTGKGFF. The CDR3 bases are TGTGCCAGCAGTTTGCGGGGTACAGGGAAAGGGTTCTTC.

This chain joins TRBV19 and TRBJ2-2, with D hard to call. Trimming removed 7 bases from V and 0 bases from J, with 9 bases in between. Germline loops: CDR1 LNHDA, CDR2 SQIVND (reference sequence). The CDR3 runs to 14 residues. The CDR3 is CASTSAANTGELFF. The CDR3 DNA is TGTGCCAGTACCTCGGCCGCGAACACCGGGGAGCTGTTTTTT.